The sequence of this TCR beta chain was determined in a study of cytomegalovirus exposure and HLA in healthy donors. Whole-study results and caveats: An ancestry cluster, one associated with Asian ancestry, reportedly showed fewer N-insertions than the approximately 670-donor mean in a later analysis.

This CDR3 spans 17 amino acids. CDR1 LNHDA and CDR2 SQIVND come from the germline V gene (reference sequence). Trimming cost V 0 bases and J 5 bases; bases outside gene matches: 8. Comments on this clone: The antigen is not known.

The PCR made use of 60 Vbeta and 13 Jbeta primers. The table came from immunoSEQ multiplex PCR; TCRdb's copy has only in-frame clones and leaves some out. The sample lists some 200,000 clones, 80% occurring once. The sequencing sample was made of PBMCs. This receptor was identified in a boy younger than 18 in good health and CMV-seronegative. V gene TRBV19 combines with J gene TRBJ2-2; 8 positions agree with TRBD1. This CDR3 reads CASSIDPGRGRTGELFF. DNA of the CDR3: TGTGCCAGTAGTATAGATCCCGGCAGGGGGCGGACCGGGGAGCTGTTTTTT.